What follows describes a single T cell receptor beta chain. The entry originates in a study of blood T cell repertoires in COVID-19. In the study overall: Sample material is recorded as cDNA or gDNA derived from T cells, B-cell-depleted T cells, or PBMCs.

The data were produced by immunoSEQ multiplex PCR, yet TCRdb's version contains in-frame clones alone and is incomplete. The data contain some 150,000 clones, about 86% of them singletons. This sequence was found in a woman of 80 years or more in a cohort sampled during active or convalescent COVID-19. Sequencing was carried out using peripheral blood.

The CDR3 is CASSLVGGYTGELFF. CDR3 DNA: TGCGCCAGCAGCTTGGTAGGGGGCTACACCGGGGAGCTGTTTTTT. This chain uses TRBV5-1 with TRBJ2-2, with 7 positions matching TRBD1. Germline V gene lookup returns CDR1 SGHRS and CDR2 YFSETQ. The ends lost 0 bases at V and 3 bases at J; junction bases unmatched: 2. The CDR3 has 15 residues.